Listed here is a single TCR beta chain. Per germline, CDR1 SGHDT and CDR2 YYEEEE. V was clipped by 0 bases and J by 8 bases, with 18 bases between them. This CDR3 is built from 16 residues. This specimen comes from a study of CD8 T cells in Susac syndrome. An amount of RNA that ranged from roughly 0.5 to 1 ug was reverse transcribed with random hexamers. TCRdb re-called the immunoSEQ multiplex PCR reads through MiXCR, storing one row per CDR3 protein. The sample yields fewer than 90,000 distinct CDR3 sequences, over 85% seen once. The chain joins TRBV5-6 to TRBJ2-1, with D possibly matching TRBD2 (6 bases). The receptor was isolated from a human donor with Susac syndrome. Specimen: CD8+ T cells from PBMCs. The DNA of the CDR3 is TGTGCCAGCAGCTTGGTGCGGAGGGGAGGTTTGGATGAGCAGTTCTTC. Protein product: CASSLVRRGGLDEQFF.